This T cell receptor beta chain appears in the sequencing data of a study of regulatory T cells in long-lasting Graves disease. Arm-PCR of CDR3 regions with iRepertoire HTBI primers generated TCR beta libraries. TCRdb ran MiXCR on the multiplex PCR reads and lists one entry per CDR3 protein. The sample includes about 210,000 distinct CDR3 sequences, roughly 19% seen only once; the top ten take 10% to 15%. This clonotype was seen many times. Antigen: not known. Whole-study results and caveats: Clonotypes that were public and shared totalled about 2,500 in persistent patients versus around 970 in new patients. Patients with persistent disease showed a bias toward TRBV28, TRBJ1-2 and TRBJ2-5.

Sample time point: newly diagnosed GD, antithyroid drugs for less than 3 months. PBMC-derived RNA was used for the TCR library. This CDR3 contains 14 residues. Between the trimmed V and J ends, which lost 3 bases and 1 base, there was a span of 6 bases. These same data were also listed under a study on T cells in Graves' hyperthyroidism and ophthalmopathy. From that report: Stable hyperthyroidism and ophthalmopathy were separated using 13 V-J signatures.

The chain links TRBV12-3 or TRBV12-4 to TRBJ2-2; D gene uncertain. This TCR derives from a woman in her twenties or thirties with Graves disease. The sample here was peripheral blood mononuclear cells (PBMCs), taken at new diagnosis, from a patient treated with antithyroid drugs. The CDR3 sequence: CASSFTRNTGELFF. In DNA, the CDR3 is TGTGCCAGCAGTTTTACAAGGAACACCGGGGAGCTGTTTTTT.